This T cell receptor (beta chain) was identified in a study of CD4 T cells in relation to SARS-CoV-2 and coronaviruses. Study-level information: ViraFEST: roughly ten-day antigen culture of PBMCs, then TCR beta CDR3 sequencing. No peptide or an HIV-1 Nef peptide pool served as negative control.

Unmatched junction bases numbered 10, after V lost 2 bases and J lost 2 bases. The CDR3 loop spans 17 amino acids. Per germline, CDR1 LNHDA and CDR2 SQIVND (reference sequence). Comments on this clone: Antigen unknown.

Using immunoSEQ multiplex PCR, the repertoire was profiled, and TCRdb retains in-frame clones only, with some absent. The table lists more than 15,000 clones, 60% to 80% of them singletons, with about 15% in the top ten. Study-level points and caveats: Each donor contributed either pre-pandemic or post-infection samples, not both.

CD4+ T cells from unexposed donors were obtained before the COVID-19 pandemic (2011-2018). The cells were cultured for around ten days before CD4+ T cells were isolated. Cultures received half-medium IL-2 refreshes on days 3 and 7. Material: CD4+ T cells from PBMCs, cultured in vitro. This receptor was taken from a human donor in good health. The rearrangement joins TRBV19 to TRBJ2-3; 7 nucleotides line up with TRBD2. The CDR3 is CASSILRLAEATDTQYF. The CDR3 nucleotides are TGTGCCAGTAGTATACTTAGGCTAGCGGAGGCCACAGATACGCAGTATTTT.